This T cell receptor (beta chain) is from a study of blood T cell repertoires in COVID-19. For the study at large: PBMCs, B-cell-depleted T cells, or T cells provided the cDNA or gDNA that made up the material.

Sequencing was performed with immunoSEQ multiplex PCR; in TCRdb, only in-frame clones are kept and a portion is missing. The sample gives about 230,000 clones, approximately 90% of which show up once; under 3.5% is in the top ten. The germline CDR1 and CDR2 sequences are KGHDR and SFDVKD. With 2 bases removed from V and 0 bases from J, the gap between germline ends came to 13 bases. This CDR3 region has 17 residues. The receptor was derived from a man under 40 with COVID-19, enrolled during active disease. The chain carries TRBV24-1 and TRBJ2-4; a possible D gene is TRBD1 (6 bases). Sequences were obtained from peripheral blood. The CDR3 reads CATSDSDRRQAKNIQYF. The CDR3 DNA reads TGTGCCACCAGTGATTCGGACAGACGCCAAGCCAAAAACATTCAGTACTTC.